A selection of T cell receptor beta chains follows, all from one sample in a study of response to subunit inactivated influenza vaccine. One entry per CDR3 protein results from TCRdb running MiXCR on the RT-PCR reads. This table has about 700,000 distinct CDR3 sequences, around 15% appearing once. This material consisted of PBMCs from blood, taken approximately 15 days before vaccination. The receptors stem from a man aged 50 or older who received an inactivated influenza vaccine. CDR3s include the opening cysteine and the closing phenylalanine or tryptophan. The order of the fields is V gene, D gene, J gene, clone size, CDR3 protein, CDR3 DNA. The D gene is left open where the match is weak. Expanded clones are given a class, and other clones once, few, many or no size at all.

>TRBV3-1|NA|TRBJ2-3|NA
CASSPQRGTDTQYF
TGTGCCAGCAGCCCCCAGCGGGGCACAGATACGCAGTATTTT
>TRBV29-1|NA|TRBJ2-7|NA
CSVLFQAEQYF
TGCAGCGTTCTATTCCAGGCCGAGCAGTACTTC
>TRBV7-2|NA|TRBJ2-4|NA
CASSLFSPPIQYF
TGTGCCAGCAGCTTATTCTCGCCCCCTATTCAGTACTTC
>TRBV5-1|NA|TRBJ1-6|NA
CASSAGLIDNSPLHF
TGCGCCAGCAGCGCGGGGCTGATCGATAATTCACCCCTCCACTTT
>TRBV5-6|NA|TRBJ2-5|few
CASSWGSGQETQYF
TGTGCCAGCAGCTGGGGCTCGGGCCAAGAGACCCAGTACTTC
>TRBV12-3/TRBV12-4|TRBD2|TRBJ2-2|NA
CASLVRLAGGLGGTGELFF
TGTGCCAGCCTTGTTAGACTAGCGGGGGGGCTGGGTGGAACCGGGGAGCTGTTTTTT
>TRBV6-2/TRBV6-3|NA|TRBJ2-1|NA
CASSDRIGSYNEQFF
TGTGCCAGCAGCGACAGAATCGGCTCCTACAATGAGCAGTTCTTC
>TRBV5-5|NA|TRBJ2-1|NA
CASSLGVRVNYNEQFF
TGTGCCAGCAGCTTGGGGGTTCGGGTTAACTACAATGAGCAGTTCTTC
>TRBV7-2|TRBD1|TRBJ2-2|few
CASSSSRDRGRGELFF
TGTGCCAGCAGCTCATCCCGGGACAGGGGCCGGGGGGAGCTGTTTTTT
>TRBV7-6|TRBD1|TRBJ2-7|NA
CASSPDRGPPYEQYF
TGTGCCAGCAGCCCGGACAGGGGGCCCCCCTACGAGCAGTACTTC
>TRBV28|TRBD1|TRBJ1-2|few
CASSLLGQGARGYTF
TGTGCCAGCAGTTTATTGGGACAGGGGGCGCGAGGCTACACCTTC
>TRBV7-9|NA|TRBJ1-2|NA
CASSLAFENYGYTF
TGTGCCAGCAGCTTAGCGTTCGAAAACTATGGCTACACCTTC
>TRBV6-2/TRBV6-3|TRBD2|TRBJ2-3|few
CASSPWVRRETDTQYF
TGTGCCAGCAGCCCCTGGGTACGGCGGGAGACAGATACGCAGTATTTT
>TRBV2|NA|TRBJ2-4|many
CASTLRGTKEGIQYF
TGTGCCAGCACCCTCCGGGGCACTAAGGAGGGCATTCAGTACTTC
>TRBV6-1|TRBD2|TRBJ2-2|few
CASGRRLAGPTGELFF
TGTGCCAGCGGACGGAGGCTAGCGGGCCCCACCGGGGAGCTGTTTTTT
>TRBV12-3/TRBV12-4|TRBD2|TRBJ2-2|few
CATGTTNNGELFF
TGTGCCACCGGGACTACTAACAACGGGGAGCTGTTTTTT
>TRBV5-1|NA|TRBJ2-6|many
CASSLYGGLISGANVLTF
TGCGCCAGCAGCTTGTATGGGGGTCTAATCTCTGGGGCCAACGTCCTGACTTTC
>TRBV2|NA|TRBJ1-5|NA
CASSDASF
TGTGCCAGCAGTGACGCTTCTTTT
>TRBV3-1|NA|TRBJ1-1|few
CASSLDGRTEAFF
TGTGCCAGCAGCCTGGACGGACGGACTGAAGCTTTCTTT
>TRBV7-9|NA|TRBJ1-5|many
CASSNQGQPQHF
TGTGCCAGCAGCAATCAGGGACAGCCCCAGCATTTT
>TRBV7-9|NA|TRBJ2-3|NA
CASSNSILTSTDTQYF
TGTGCCAGCAGCAATAGCATACTGACTAGCACAGATACGCAGTATTTT
>TRBV20-1|NA|TRBJ1-1|many
CSANRAPNTEAFF
TGCAGTGCTAACCGGGCCCCGAACACTGAAGCTTTCTTT
>TRBV28|NA|TRBJ2-7|few
CASSLCEDLTECYYEQYF
TGTGCCAGCAGTTTATGCGAAGACTTGACCGAGTGTTACTACGAGCAGTACTTC
>TRBV20-1|NA|TRBJ2-1|NA
CSAPGGGRARGTYNEQFF
TGCAGTGCCCCAGGGGGCGGGAGGGCCCGTGGGACCTACAATGAGCAGTTCTTC
>TRBV2|TRBD2|TRBJ2-4|few
CASTRLAGGPEMGAKNIQYF
TGTGCCAGCACTAGACTAGCGGGAGGGCCTGAGATGGGGGCCAAAAACATTCAGTACTTC
>TRBV4-3|NA|TRBJ1-2|few
CASSQDPGGYGYTF
TGCGCCAGCAGCCAAGATCCAGGTGGCTATGGCTACACCTTC
>TRBV24-1|NA|TRBJ2-1|few
CATSARLTGMGSYNEQFF
TGTGCCACCAGTGCCCGATTGACCGGGATGGGATCCTACAATGAGCAGTTCTTC
>TRBV6-2/TRBV6-3|NA|TRBJ2-1|few
CASSPSGDWGYNEQFF
TGTGCCAGCAGCCCATCGGGGGACTGGGGCTACAATGAGCAGTTCTTC
>TRBV11-2|NA|TRBJ1-1|many
CASSLVRHTEAFF
TGTGCCAGCAGCTTAGTGAGGCACACTGAAGCTTTCTTT